Below, 20 T cell receptor beta chains from the same sample are listed, as sequenced in a study of PD-L1 blockade in urothelial cancer. Time point: peripheral blood 6 weeks after treatment start. Sequencing used immunoSEQ multiplex PCR; TCRdb keeps in-frame clones, though not all of them. The sample contains approximately 93,000 clones, 75% to 90% of which appear only once. The sequencing used PBMCs, collected around atezolizumab (anti-PD-L1) treatment. These receptor sequences come from a man aged 65-85 years with urothelial cancer.

This chain uses TRBV6-1 with TRBJ1-3; D remains ambiguous. This CDR3 region has 12 residues. V was cut by 10 bases and J by 4 bases, with 11 bases left in between. Germline V CDR1 and CDR2: MNHNS, SASEGT. Written as DNA, the CDR3 is TGTGCCACCCGGGGTCCAGGAAACACCATATATTTT. It yields the protein CATRGPGNTIYF.

The rearrangement links TRBV21-1 to TRBJ2-2; the table calls TRBD2, which could not be checked here. TRBV21-1 is a recognized pseudogene. The CDR3 contains 18 residues. Here the CDR3 reads CASSHPRGREADGGELFF. The CDR3 nucleotides read TGTGCCAGCAGCCACCCGAGGGGGCGGGAGGCCGACGGAGGGGAGCTGTTTTTT.

The CDR3 nucleotides are TGCGCCAGCAGTTCCCCGGGACAATACAATGAGCAGTTCTTC. Protein: CASSSPGQYNEQFF. This rearrangement joins TRBV5-1 to TRBJ2-1; a weak D match, TRBD1 (6 bases). In germline, CDR1 is SGHRS, CDR2 YFSETQ. The CDR3 spans 14 residues. Trimming left V 5 bases short and J 4 bases short, with 13 bases between. The complete variable domain, with remaining parts taken from reference TRBV5-1 and TRBJ2-1, reads KAGVTQTPRYLIKTRGQQVTLSCSPISGHRSVSWYQQTPGQGLQFLFEYFSETQRNKGNFPGRFSGRQFSNSRSEMNVSTLELGDSALYLCASSSPGQYNEQFFGPGTRLTVL.

This chain connects TRBV2 to TRBJ2-5, with 9 bases lining up with TRBD2. With 7 bases clipped from V and 2 bases from J, the junction kept 5 bases outside the gene matches. CDR3 length: 14 residues. CDR1 is SNHLY, CDR2 FYNNEI, per germline. DNA of the CDR3: TGTGCCAGCAAGAGACTAGCGGCTCAAGAGACCCAGTACTTC. Translation gives CASKRLAAQETQYF.

This clone has a handful of counts. The chain links TRBV6-6 to TRBJ1-2; no clear D gene. Germline V CDR1 and CDR2: MNHNY, SVGAGI (reference sequence). The CDR3 has 12 residues. Trimming shortened V by 7 bases and J by 5 bases, and 11 bases separated the two germline ends. The DNA for the CDR3 is TGTGCCAGCAATTTGGACTTGTATGGCTACACCTTC. Translation: CASNLDLYGYTF.

V gene TRBV10-3 combines with J gene TRBJ1-1, with 11 bases lining up with TRBD1. The germline gives CDR1 ENHRY, CDR2 SYGVKD. Unmatched junction bases numbered 2, after V lost 8 bases and J lost 3 bases. This CDR3 contains 13 residues. The CDR3 here is CAIGQGAYTEAFF. The CDR3 coding sequence is TGTGCCATCGGACAGGGGGCTTACACTGAAGCTTTCTTT.

The gene calls are TRBV15 and TRBJ1-1, with D possibly TRBD1 on 5 matching bases. The CDR3 is 15 amino acids. Germline CDR1 is LNHNV and CDR2 is YYDKDF (reference sequence). V lost 0 bases to trimming and J lost 4 bases, with 12 bases between them. Here the CDR3 DNA reads TGTGCCACCAGCAGAGATCTTGAGGGACTCACTGAAGCTTTCTTT. Translating it yields CATSRDLEGLTEAFF. Complete variable domain (other parts from reference TRBV15 and TRBJ1-1): DAMVIQNPRYQVTQFGKPVTLSCSQTLNHNVMYWYQQKSSQAPKLLFHYYDKDFNNEADTPDNFQSRRPNTSFCFLDIRSPGLGDTAMYLCATSRDLEGLTEAFFGQGTRLTVV.

The CDR3 sequence: CASSAPGLAETQYF. In DNA, the CDR3 is TGTGCCAGCAGTGCCCCGGGACTGGCGGAGACCCAGTACTTC. The chain links TRBV27 to TRBJ2-5, with D possibly matching TRBD2 (6 bases). In germline, CDR1 is MNHEY, CDR2 SMNVEV (reference sequence). The CDR3 has 14 amino acids. V was cut by 5 bases and J by 5 bases, with 15 bases left in between.

The chain employs TRBV5-1 and TRBJ2-1, with D maybe TRBD1 (6 bases). Germline V gene data show CDR1 as SGHRS and CDR2 as YFSETQ. The CDR3 contains 14 residues. Trimming took off 4 bases at V and 0 bases at J, with 8 bases between the two ends. The CDR3 is CASSGRGSYNEQFF. The CDR3 DNA reads as TGCGCCAGCAGCGGCAGGGGCTCCTACAATGAGCAGTTCTTC.

J is TRBJ2-7 and V is TRBV5-1, with a tentative D call TRBD1 (6 bases). CDR3 length: 16 residues. The germline CDR1 and CDR2 sequences are SGHRS and YFSETQ. V dropped 0 bases and J dropped 4 bases, with 17 bases sitting between them. The CDR3: CASSLDAGAISYEQYF. The CDR3 coding sequence is TGCGCCAGCAGCTTGGACGCAGGGGCAATCTCTTACGAGCAGTACTTC.

This chain connects TRBV7-8 to TRBJ2-3; D gene unclear. V lost 3 bases to trimming and J lost 3 bases, with 10 bases between them. The CDR3 extends over 14 amino acids. The germline gives CDR1 SGHVS, CDR2 FQNEAQ. The CDR3 sequence is CASSLSTSTDTQYF. CDR3 in DNA: TGTGCCAGCAGCTTGTCGACAAGTACAGATACGCAGTATTTT.

The chain links TRBV7-6 to TRBJ1-3; TRBD1 is a possible D gene (5 bases). V was cut by 8 bases and J by 2 bases, with 16 bases left in between. The length of the CDR3 is 15 residues. The germline V gene encodes CDR1 SGHVS and CDR2 FNYEAQ. The CDR3 DNA reads as TGTGCCAGCTCACTGGGGCGGGAGACTGGAAACACCATATATTTT. It codes for CASSLGRETGNTIYF.

The chain employs TRBV5-4 and TRBJ2-7; 10 positions agree with TRBD2. Losses at the gene ends were 3 bases for V and 4 bases for J; bases not matched to a gene: 10. Looked up from germline, CDR1 is SGHNT and CDR2 is YYREEE (reference sequence). The CDR3 has 16 amino acids. The CDR3 protein is CASSSLPGTSAYEQYF. The CDR3 region has the DNA TGTGCCAGCAGCTCTCTACCCGGGACTAGCGCTTACGAGCAGTACTTC. The full variable domain, with the rest looked up from reference TRBV5-4 and TRBJ2-7, is ETGVTQSPTHLIKTRGQQVTLRCSSQSGHNTVSWYQQALGQGPQFIFQYYREEENGRGNFPPRFSGLQFPNYSSELNVNALELDDSALYLCASSSLPGTSAYEQYFGPGTRLTVT.

The V gene is TRBV5-8, the J gene TRBJ1-2; the D is unclear. This CDR3 spans 13 amino acids. From germline, CDR1 is SGHTS and CDR2 YDEGEE. V was cut by 0 bases and J by 8 bases, with 11 bases left in between. DNA of the CDR3: TGTGCCAGCAGCTTGGGTCTCACTAAAGGCTACACCTTC. This codes for CASSLGLTKGYTF.

This clone was found many times. V and J are TRBV11-2 and TRBJ1-1; TRBD1 matches at 9 bases. The V segment lost 5 bases and the J segment 6 bases; nucleotides outside the gene matches: 16. This CDR3 is 17 amino acids long. Per germline, CDR1 SGHAT and CDR2 FQNNGV. This chain's CDR3 is CASSPYYGDRDSAEAFF. In DNA form, the CDR3 reads TGTGCCAGCAGCCCGTACTATGGGGACAGGGATTCTGCTGAAGCTTTCTTT.

In its sample, this clone was seen once. This chain links TRBV30 with TRBJ2-7; 7 positions match TRBD1. Germline V gene data show CDR1 as GTSNPN and CDR2 as SVGIG (reference sequence). The junction had 2 bases not matched to a gene; V was cut back by 5 bases and J by 1 base. There are 12 residues in the CDR3. CDR3 nucleotide sequence: TGTGCCTGGCGCAGGGGGTCCTACGAGCAGTACTTC. It is translated as CAWRRGSYEQYF.

The V call is TRBV2, the J call TRBJ2-5, with 8 bases fitting TRBD2. Losses at the gene ends were 7 bases for V and 4 bases for J; bases not matched to a gene: 8. CDR3 length: 14 residues. CDR1 and CDR2 (germline): SNHLY, FYNNEI. CDR3 in amino acids: CASTKDRGGETQYF. In nucleotides, the CDR3 is TGTGCCAGCACGAAAGACCGGGGGGGAGAGACCCAGTACTTC.

V and J are TRBV14 and TRBJ1-4; D unclear. Per germline, CDR1 SGHDN and CDR2 FVKESK. Trimming removed 0 bases from V and 3 bases from J, with 14 bases in between. CDR3 length: 17 residues. The CDR3 reads CASSQEFPTLPNEKLFF. CDR3 coding DNA: TGTGCCAGCAGCCAAGAATTCCCTACCTTACCTAATGAAAAACTGTTTTTT. The whole variable domain, filled in from reference TRBV14 and TRBJ1-4, reads EAGVTQFPSHSVIEKGQTVTLRCDPISGHDNLYWYRRVMGKEIKFLLHFVKESKQDESGMPNNRFLAERTGGTYSTLKVQPAELEDSGVYFCASSQEFPTLPNEKLFFGSGTQLSVL.

This clone was seen only once. The chain links TRBV7-8 to TRBJ1-3; TRBD1 matches 9 bases. Germline CDR1 is SGHVS and CDR2 is FQNEAQ. V trimming: 5 bases; J trimming: 3 bases; junction bases outside the gene matches: 8. This CDR3 has 16 residues. The CDR3 DNA is TGTGCCAGCAGCCCCGCCGGGACAGGGCTTGGAAACACCATATATTTT. Protein product: CASSPAGTGLGNTIYF.

V usage is TRBV9 and J usage is TRBJ2-3; a possible D gene is TRBD2 (5 bases). V was pared by 0 bases and J by 8 bases, with 7 bases between. The CDR3 is 12 residues long. Germline lookup yields CDR1 SGDLS and CDR2 YYNGEE. CDR3 protein: CASSVVGGTQYF. DNA for the CDR3: TGTGCCAGCAGCGTAGTCGGAGGTACGCAGTATTTT.